These T cell receptor beta chains were read from a single sample in a study of early T cells in non-severe SARS-CoV-2 infection. TCRdb itself ran the 5' RACE reads through MiXCR, one entry per CDR3 protein. The sample lists 55,000 to 85,000 distinct CDR3 sequences; around 15% were seen once. Sequencing input: whole blood. All receptors come from an adult who was a healthcare worker with PCR-confirmed SARS-CoV-2 infection or an uninfected control (not recorded which). The CDR3 runs from the conserved cysteine through the conserved F or W. D genes are given only for firm matches. Expanded clones are given a class, and other clones once, few, many or no size at all.

v_call	clone_size	d_call	j_call	cdr3_nt	cdr3_aa
TRBV3-1	many	.	TRBJ2-7	TGTGCCAGCAGCCAAGATTCTCTTTCCCCCGAGCAGTACTTC	CASSQDSLSPEQYF
TRBV15	few	TRBD1	TRBJ1-4	TGTGCCACCAGCAGTTTTGGACAGGCTGATGAAAAACTGTTTTTT	CATSSFGQADEKLFF
TRBV29-1	few	TRBD2	TRBJ2-5	TGCAGCGTCGGGACTAGCGGGGCGGAGACCCAGTACTTC	CSVGTSGAETQYF
TRBV25-1	many	.	TRBJ2-1	TGTGCCAGCAGTGAATTTACTCAGGACAATGAGCAGTTCTTC	CASSEFTQDNEQFF
TRBV29-1	few	.	TRBJ1-1	TGCAGCGTTGAGCGTCCCCTGAACACTGAAGCTTTCTTT	CSVERPLNTEAFF
TRBV9	.	TRBD1	TRBJ2-2	TGTGCCAGCAGCGTCGAACAGGGGATGAACACCGGGGAGCTGTTTTTT	CASSVEQGMNTGELFF
TRBV20-1	many	.	TRBJ2-7	TGCAGTGCTAGAGCCTCGACGGCGAGAGTCCACGAGCAGTACTTC	CSARASTARVHEQYF
TRBV19	.	.	TRBJ1-5	TGTGCCAGTAGTAACGGGGGGGCTCGACAGCCCCAGCATTTT	CASSNGGARQPQHF
TRBV6-2/TRBV6-3	few	.	TRBJ2-1	TGTGCCAGCAGTTACCCCCTCGGGCGTGAGGGGGACAATGAGCAGTTCTTC	CASSYPLGREGDNEQFF
TRBV7-9	few	.	TRBJ2-7	TGTGCCAGCAGCTTAGAGGGGGGGAACGAGCAGTACTTC	CASSLEGGNEQYF
TRBV7-9	few	TRBD1	TRBJ1-2	TGTGCCAGCAGCTCCCTGGGCGGGACAGGGGTCTATGGCTACACCTTC	CASSSLGGTGVYGYTF
TRBV19	few	TRBD2	TRBJ2-1	TGTGCCAGTAGGCCTAGCGGGGGGGATCGCAATGAGCAGTTCTTC	CASRPSGGDRNEQFF
TRBV20-1	many	.	TRBJ1-1	TGCAGTGCTAGAGACGTACGAACCCAGGGAGGCACTGAAGCTTTCTTT	CSARDVRTQGGTEAFF
TRBV6-1	many	.	TRBJ2-5	TGTGCCAGCAGTGTTGACAAGCTACAAGAGACCCAGTACTTC	CASSVDKLQETQYF
TRBV7-9	few	TRBD1	TRBJ1-6	TGTGCCAGCAGCTACAACAGGGGGGAGAATTCACCCCTCCACTTT	CASSYNRGENSPLHF
TRBV29-1	.	.	TRBJ2-1	TGCAGCGTTGAAGTGGGCGCCTGGGACAATGAGCAGTTCTTC	CSVEVGAWDNEQFF
TRBV2	few	.	TRBJ1-1	TGTGCCAGCAGTGAGCTTCCGAACACTGAAGCTTTCTTT	CASSELPNTEAFF
TRBV5-1	.	.	TRBJ1-1	TGCGCCAGCAGCTTGGCCGGGACGGCAGCTGAAGCTTTCTTT	CASSLAGTAAEAFF
TRBV5-4	once	.	TRBJ2-2	TGTGCCAGCAGCTCGCCGGGGCTCGAAGAGCTGTTTTTT	CASSSPGLEELFF
TRBV3-1	.	.	TRBJ2-7	TGTGCCAGCAGCCACCCCACCTCGACCGGCCAGAATCCCTACGAGCAGTACTTC	CASSHPTSTGQNPYEQYF
TRBV7-2	.	.	TRBJ1-2	TGTGCCAGCAGCTTAGCGCGAGGAACCCTCTATGGCTACACCTTC	CASSLARGTLYGYTF
TRBV7-2	few	.	TRBJ1-4	TGTGCCAGCAGCGCCCAATCAACTAATGAAAAACTGTTTTTT	CASSAQSTNEKLFF
TRBV7-3	.	TRBD1	TRBJ1-1	TGTGCCAGCAGCTCTGGGGCAGGGGGCACTGAAGCTTTCTTT	CASSSGAGGTEAFF
TRBV15	many	.	TRBJ1-4	TGTGCCACCAGCAGCAGGAATAATGAAAAACTGTTTTTT	CATSSRNNEKLFF
TRBV5-1	many	.	TRBJ2-3	TGCGCCAGCAGCTTGGACTTCTCAGATACGCAGTATTTT	CASSLDFSDTQYF
TRBV12-3/TRBV12-4	few	.	TRBJ2-3	TGTGCCAGCAGCTCCATGGGTTCCACAGATACGCAGTATTTT	CASSSMGSTDTQYF
TRBV12-3/TRBV12-4	many	.	TRBJ1-1	TGTGCCAGCAGTTTAGCGCTGGGGGACACTGAAGCTTTCTTT	CASSLALGDTEAFF
TRBV4-3	many	.	TRBJ2-3	TGCGCCAGCAGCCAAGATTCCGGGATAGATACGCAGTATTTT	CASSQDSGIDTQYF
TRBV19	many	.	TRBJ1-5	TGTGCCAGCCGGTGGCAGGCGGGGGCAGGAGCCAATCAGCCCCAGCATTTT	CASRWQAGAGANQPQHF
TRBV18	many	.	TRBJ2-5	TGTGCCAGCTCACCACCCGCGACAGGATCGTACCAAGAGACCCAGTACTTC	CASSPPATGSYQETQYF
TRBV6-5	once	.	TRBJ2-7	TGTGCCAGCAGTTACTCGTGGGGTAACGAGCAGTACTTC	CASSYSWGNEQYF
TRBV6-6	.	.	TRBJ1-1	TGTGCCAGCAGTTACCCCGTCCAAAAGAACACTGAAGCTTTCTTT	CASSYPVQKNTEAFF
TRBV29-1	.	TRBD2	TRBJ2-3	TGCAGCACCGGGGGGTCGGGAGATACGCAGTATTTT	CSTGGSGDTQYF
TRBV2	.	TRBD1	TRBJ1-1	TGTGCCAGCAGTGAAGCGTTGGGACAGGGTCGGGACGCTGAAGCTTTCTTT	CASSEALGQGRDAEAFF
TRBV5-1	many	.	TRBJ1-4	TGCGCCAGCAGCTTGGAGGGGAATGCTAATGAAAAACTGTTTTTT	CASSLEGNANEKLFF
TRBV7-9	.	TRBD1	TRBJ1-1	TGTGCCAGCAGCCCGGGACAGTTGTTACCCTGTTTCTTT	CASSPGQLLPCFF
TRBV6-2/TRBV6-3	few	.	TRBJ2-4	TGTGCCAGCATGACGGGTGGAAACATTCAGTACTTC	CASMTGGNIQYF
TRBV7-6	few	TRBD2	TRBJ2-3	TGTGCCAGCAGCTCTAGCGGGGGGCCCAGGGATACGCAGTATTTT	CASSSSGGPRDTQYF
TRBV3-1	.	.	TRBJ2-1	TGTGCCAGCAGCCCAGACTCAAGCTCCTACAATGAGCAGTTCTTC	CASSPDSSSYNEQFF
TRBV29-1	.	.	TRBJ2-2	TGCAGCGTTGGTCATTTGAACACCGGGGAGCTGTTTTTT	CSVGHLNTGELFF
TRBV11-2	many	.	TRBJ2-7	TGTGCCAGCAGCTTGGAGAAGGATACCTACGAGCAGTACTTC	CASSLEKDTYEQYF
TRBV2	.	.	TRBJ2-7	TGTGCCAGCAGTGTCTCGTACGAGCAGTACTTC	CASSVSYEQYF
TRBV4-2	many	TRBD1	TRBJ2-1	TGTGCCAGCAGTTTAGATGGTACCCTGACTGGACAGGATGAGCAGTTCTTC	CASSLDGTLTGQDEQFF
TRBV3-1	many	TRBD2	TRBJ2-1	TGTGCCAGCAGCCAAGTGGGGGGGGTGGCTAATGAGCAGTTCTTC	CASSQVGGVANEQFF
TRBV4-1	few	.	TRBJ1-2	TGCGCCAGCAGCCAAGAAGGGATGGGGGGTGGCTACACCTTC	CASSQEGMGGGYTF
TRBV5-1	.	.	TRBJ1-3	TGCGCCAGCAGCTCAACGGGGCCGGCTCACACCATATATTTT	CASSSTGPAHTIYF
TRBV12-5	few	.	TRBJ2-5	TGTGCTAGTGGGACCCCGTTAGCCGCCAAGTACTTC	CASGTPLAAKYF
TRBV6-4	.	.	TRBJ2-3	TGTGCCAGCAGTGAGGGTTGGCAAGATACGCAGTATTTT	CASSEGWQDTQYF
TRBV7-2	many	.	TRBJ2-5	TGTGCCAGCAGCTTAGAGAGGGGTCGGGAGACCCAGTACTTC	CASSLERGRETQYF
TRBV10-3	few	.	TRBJ2-7	TGTGCCATCAGTGAGGACCGCGAGCAGTACTTC	CAISEDREQYF
TRBV20-1	.	.	TRBJ1-1	TGCAGTGCCTCCGGGCCCGAAGGAGGGACTGAAGCTTTCTTT	CSASGPEGGTEAFF